This T cell receptor (beta chain) was captured by sequencing in a study of shared clonotypes between healthy human individuals. Study-level information: Used for every donor were three CD4 naive, three CD4 memory, two CD8 naive and one CD8 memory plate.

Study-wide results and limits: Measured sharing among donors was expected to vary with sequencing depth.

V dropped 4 bases and J dropped 0 bases, with 9 bases sitting between them. From germline, CDR1 is MNHEY and CDR2 SMNVEV (reference sequence). This CDR3 has 14 residues. Remarks on this clone: What it recognizes is unknown.

The donors, all of them Caucasian adults, lived in Nashville, Tennessee. Investigators spread the genomic DNA of each subset evenly over several immunoSEQ plates. Method: immunoSEQ multiplex PCR; TCRdb's copy keeps in-frame clones and lacks some. The data contain approximately 1.5 million clones, approximately 98.5% of them singletons. V gene TRBV27 combines with J gene TRBJ1-1; D is unresolved. The TCR was taken from a man aged 25-45 years in good health. The sample comprised naive CD4+ T cells sorted from blood. Specified subset: CD45RA+ positively selected. CDR3 in amino acids: CASSWNTMNTEAFF. The CDR3 coding sequence is TGTGCCAGCAGTTGGAACACGATGAACACTGAAGCTTTCTTT.